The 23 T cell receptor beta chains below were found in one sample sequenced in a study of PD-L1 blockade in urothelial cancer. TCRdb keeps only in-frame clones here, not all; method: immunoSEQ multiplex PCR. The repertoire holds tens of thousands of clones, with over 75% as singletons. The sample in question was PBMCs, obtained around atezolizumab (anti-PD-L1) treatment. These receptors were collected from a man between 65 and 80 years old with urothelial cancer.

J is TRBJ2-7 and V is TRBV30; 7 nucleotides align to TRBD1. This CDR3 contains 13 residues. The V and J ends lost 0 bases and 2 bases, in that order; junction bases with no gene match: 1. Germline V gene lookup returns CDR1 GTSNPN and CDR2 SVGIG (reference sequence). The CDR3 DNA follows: TGTGCCTGGAGTGTAGGACAGGCCTACGAGCAGTACTTC. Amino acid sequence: CAWSVGQAYEQYF.

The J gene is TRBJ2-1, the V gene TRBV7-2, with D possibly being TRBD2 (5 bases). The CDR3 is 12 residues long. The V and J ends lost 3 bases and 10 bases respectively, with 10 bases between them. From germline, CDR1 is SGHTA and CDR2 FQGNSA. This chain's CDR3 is CASSFGLLEQFF. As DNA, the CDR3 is TGTGCCAGCAGCTTTGGACTCCTCGAGCAGTTCTTC.

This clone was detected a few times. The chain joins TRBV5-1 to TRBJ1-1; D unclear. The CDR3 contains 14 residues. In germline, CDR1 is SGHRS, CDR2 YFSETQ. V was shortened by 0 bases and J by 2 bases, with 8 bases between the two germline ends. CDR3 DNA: TGCGCCAGCAGCTTGGCCCAGATAAACACTGAAGCTTTCTTT. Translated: CASSLAQINTEAFF.

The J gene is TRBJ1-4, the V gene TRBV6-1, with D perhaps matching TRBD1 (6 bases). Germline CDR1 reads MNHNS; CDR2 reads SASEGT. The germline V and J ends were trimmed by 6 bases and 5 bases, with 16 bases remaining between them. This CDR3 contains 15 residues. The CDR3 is CASSETGRGNEKLFF. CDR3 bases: TGTGCCAGCAGCGAAACAGGGCGAGGAAATGAAAAACTGTTTTTT.

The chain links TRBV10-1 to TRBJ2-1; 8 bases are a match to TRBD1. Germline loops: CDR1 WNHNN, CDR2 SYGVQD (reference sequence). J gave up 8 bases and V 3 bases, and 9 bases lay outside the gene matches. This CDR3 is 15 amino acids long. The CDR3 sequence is CASSDGQGAFDEQFF. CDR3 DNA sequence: TGCGCCAGCAGTGATGGCCAGGGGGCTTTCGATGAGCAGTTCTTC.

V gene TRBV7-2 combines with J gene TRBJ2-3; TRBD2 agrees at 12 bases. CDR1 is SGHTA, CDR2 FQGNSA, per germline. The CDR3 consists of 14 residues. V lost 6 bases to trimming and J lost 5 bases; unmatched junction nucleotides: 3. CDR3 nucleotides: TGTGCCAGCAGACTAGCGGGAGGTGGAGATACGCAGTATTTT. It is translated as CASRLAGGGDTQYF.

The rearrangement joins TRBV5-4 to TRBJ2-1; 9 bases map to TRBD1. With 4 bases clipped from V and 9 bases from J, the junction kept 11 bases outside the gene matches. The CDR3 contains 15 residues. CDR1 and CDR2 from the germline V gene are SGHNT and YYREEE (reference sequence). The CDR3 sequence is CASSRPGTGNPEQFF. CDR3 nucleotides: TGTGCCAGCAGCCGCCCCGGGACAGGGAACCCTGAGCAGTTCTTC.

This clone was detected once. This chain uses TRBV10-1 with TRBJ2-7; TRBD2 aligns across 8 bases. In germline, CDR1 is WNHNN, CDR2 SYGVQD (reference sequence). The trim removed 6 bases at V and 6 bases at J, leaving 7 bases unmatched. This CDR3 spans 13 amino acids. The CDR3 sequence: CASRAGVGGEQYF. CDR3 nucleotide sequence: TGCGCCAGCAGAGCGGGAGTAGGTGGCGAGCAGTACTTC.

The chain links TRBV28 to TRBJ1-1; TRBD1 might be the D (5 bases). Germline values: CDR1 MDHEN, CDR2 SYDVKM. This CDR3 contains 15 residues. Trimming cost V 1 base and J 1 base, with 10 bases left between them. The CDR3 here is CASSLSFGGNTEAFF. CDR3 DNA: TGTGCCAGCAGTTTATCCTTCGGGGGGAACACTGAAGCTTTCTTT.

CDR3 in DNA: TGCGCCAGCAGCTCCCCGGGGGGCGGATATGGCTACACCTTC. Encoded protein: CASSSPGGGYGYTF. This sequence joins TRBV5-1 and TRBJ1-2; D may be TRBD1 (6 bases). Trimming took 3 bases from V and 5 from J, leaving 14 bases between them. The CDR3 spans 14 residues. The germline gives CDR1 SGHRS, CDR2 YFSETQ.

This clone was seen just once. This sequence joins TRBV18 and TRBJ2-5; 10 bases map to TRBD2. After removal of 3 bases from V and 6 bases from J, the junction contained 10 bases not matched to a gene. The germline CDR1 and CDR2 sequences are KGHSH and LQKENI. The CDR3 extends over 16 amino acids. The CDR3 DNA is TGTGCCAGCTCACCTCTAAGCGGGAGGGCTCGGCAGACCCAGTACTTC. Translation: CASSPLSGRARQTQYF.

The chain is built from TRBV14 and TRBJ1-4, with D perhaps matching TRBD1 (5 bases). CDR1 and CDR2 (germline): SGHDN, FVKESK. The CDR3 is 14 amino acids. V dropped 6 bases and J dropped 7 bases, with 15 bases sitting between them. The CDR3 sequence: CASSTIGVTEKLFF. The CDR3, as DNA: TGTGCCAGCAGTACTATAGGGGTGACTGAAAAACTGTTTTTT. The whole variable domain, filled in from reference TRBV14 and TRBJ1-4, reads EAGVTQFPSHSVIEKGQTVTLRCDPISGHDNLYWYRRVMGKEIKFLLHFVKESKQDESGMPNNRFLAERTGGTYSTLKVQPAELEDSGVYFCASSTIGVTEKLFFGSGTQLSVL.

In nucleotides, the CDR3 is TGCGCCAGCAGCTTGGAACCGGGACTAGCGGGAGTGGCAGATACGCAGTATTTT. The encoded protein is CASSLEPGLAGVADTQYF. The chain couples TRBV5-1 to TRBJ2-3, with 14 bases fitting TRBD2. The CDR3 has 18 amino acids. Trimming at V came to 0 bases and at J to 4 bases, leaving 7 bases not matched to a gene. CDR1 SGHRS and CDR2 YFSETQ come from the germline V gene.

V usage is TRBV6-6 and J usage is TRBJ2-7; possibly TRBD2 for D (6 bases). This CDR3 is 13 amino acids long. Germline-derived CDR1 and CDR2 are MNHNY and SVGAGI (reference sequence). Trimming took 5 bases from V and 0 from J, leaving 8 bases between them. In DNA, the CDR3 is TGTGCCAGCAGTCAGGACTACTCCTACGAGCAGTACTTC. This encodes CASSQDYSYEQYF.

CDR3 sequence reads: CASSLGAGSRNEQFF. For the CDR3, the DNA is TGCGCCAGCAGCTTGGGGGCGGGGTCCCGCAATGAGCAGTTCTTC. The rearrangement links TRBV5-1 to TRBJ2-1; D perhaps matches TRBD2 (6 bases). Germline lookup yields CDR1 SGHRS and CDR2 YFSETQ. Trimming took off 0 bases at V and 6 bases at J, with 13 bases between the two ends. CDR3 length: 15 residues.

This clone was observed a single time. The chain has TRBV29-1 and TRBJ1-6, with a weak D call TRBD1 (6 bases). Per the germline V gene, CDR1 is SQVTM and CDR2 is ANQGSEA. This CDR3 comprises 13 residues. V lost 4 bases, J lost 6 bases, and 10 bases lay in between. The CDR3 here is CSVGDKSNSPLHF. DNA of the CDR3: TGCAGCGTTGGGGACAAAAGTAATTCACCCCTCCACTTT.

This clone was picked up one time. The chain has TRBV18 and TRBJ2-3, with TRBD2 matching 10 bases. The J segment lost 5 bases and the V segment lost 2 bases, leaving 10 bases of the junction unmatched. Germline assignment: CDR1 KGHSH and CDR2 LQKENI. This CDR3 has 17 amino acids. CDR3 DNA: TGTGCCAGCTCACCAAATATGGCTAGCGGGGGCAAAGATACGCAGTATTTT. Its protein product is CASSPNMASGGKDTQYF. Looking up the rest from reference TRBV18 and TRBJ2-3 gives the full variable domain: NAGVMQNPRHLVRRRGQEARLRCSPMKGHSHVYWYRQLPEEGLKFMVYLQKENIIDESGMPKERFSAEFPKEGPSILRIQQVVRGDSAAYFCASSPNMASGGKDTQYFGPGTRLTVL.

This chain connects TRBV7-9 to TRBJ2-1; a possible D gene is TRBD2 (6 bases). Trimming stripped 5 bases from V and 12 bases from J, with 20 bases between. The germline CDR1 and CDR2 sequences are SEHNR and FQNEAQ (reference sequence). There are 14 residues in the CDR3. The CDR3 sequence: CASSPDYLPGGQFF. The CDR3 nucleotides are TGTGCCAGCAGCCCGGACTACCTACCCGGCGGGCAGTTCTTC.

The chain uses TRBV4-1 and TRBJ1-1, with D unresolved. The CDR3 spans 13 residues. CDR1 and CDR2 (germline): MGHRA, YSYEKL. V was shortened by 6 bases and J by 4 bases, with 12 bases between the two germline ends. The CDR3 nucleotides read TGCGCCAGCAGTTTTGTCGGGAGCACTGAAGCTTTCTTT. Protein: CASSFVGSTEAFF.

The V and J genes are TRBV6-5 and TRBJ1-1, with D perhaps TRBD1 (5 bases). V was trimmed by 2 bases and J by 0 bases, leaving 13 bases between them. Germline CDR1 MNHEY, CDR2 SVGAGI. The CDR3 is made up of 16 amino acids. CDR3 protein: CASSYARDFLNTEAFF. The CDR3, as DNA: TGTGCCAGCAGTTACGCGCGGGACTTCTTGAACACTGAAGCTTTCTTT.

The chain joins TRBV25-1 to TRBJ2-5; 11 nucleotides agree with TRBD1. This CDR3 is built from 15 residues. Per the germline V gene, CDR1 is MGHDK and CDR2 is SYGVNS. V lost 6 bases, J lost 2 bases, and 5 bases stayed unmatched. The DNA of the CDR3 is TGTGCCAGCAGAGCGGACAGGGGGCGGCAAGAGACCCAGTACTTC. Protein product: CASRADRGRQETQYF.

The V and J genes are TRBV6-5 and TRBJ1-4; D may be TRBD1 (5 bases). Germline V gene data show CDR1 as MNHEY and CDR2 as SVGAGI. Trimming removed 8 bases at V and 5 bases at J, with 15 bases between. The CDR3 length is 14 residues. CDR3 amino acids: CASGNRRRNEKLFF. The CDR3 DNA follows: TGTGCCAGCGGCAACAGGAGACGAAATGAAAAACTGTTTTTT.

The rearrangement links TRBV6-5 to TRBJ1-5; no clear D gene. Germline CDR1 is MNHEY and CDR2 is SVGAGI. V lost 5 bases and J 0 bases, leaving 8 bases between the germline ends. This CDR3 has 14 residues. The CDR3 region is CASSNGPSNQPQHF. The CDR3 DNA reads TGTGCCAGCAGTAATGGCCCTAGCAATCAGCCCCAGCATTTT.